This T cell receptor beta chain emerged from a study of cytomegalovirus exposure and HLA in healthy donors. Overall study findings and caveats: From TCR beta sequences, most subjects' HLA-A and HLA-B alleles were reportedly predicted accurately. Relative to the approximately 700-donor mean, N-insertions were reportedly fewer in an Asian-associated ancestry cluster in a later analysis. Most CMV-associated TCR beta chains were later found to appear HLA-restricted.

From germline, CDR1 is SNHLY and CDR2 FYNNEI. The CDR3 totals 14 residues. V dropped 7 bases and J dropped 0 bases, with 11 bases sitting between them. PCR involved 60 Vbeta and 13 Jbeta primers. Authors' data handling: Approximately 12 million of some 80 million unique TCR beta chains were shared, per a later count. The assay was immunoSEQ multiplex PCR, and TCRdb's table has in-frame clones only and misses some. The DNA was the basis for D and trimming; V, J and clone size are from that table. This table has 100,000 to 120,000 clones, more than 65% appearing once. Points on this clone: Its antigen is currently unknown.

This receptor was identified in a young man in good health and CMV-seropositive. The chain uses TRBV2 and TRBJ2-3; D unclear. Sequencing was done on a sample of PBMCs. The CDR3 spells CASTRARSTDTQYF. CDR3 DNA: TGTGCCAGCACCCGCGCCCGGAGCACAGATACGCAGTATTTT.